Listed below are T cell receptor beta chains from one sample, sequenced in a study of blood T cell repertoires in COVID-19. Profiling relied on immunoSEQ multiplex PCR, and the TCRdb table lists in-frame clones only, not all of them. The profile covers just under 90,000 clones, with approximately 91% appearing a single time and 2.5% to 3.5% taken by the ten largest. Sequenced input: peripheral blood. These receptors were obtained from a woman older than 75 with acute or convalescent COVID-19. Both conserved end residues are part of each CDR3. Fields, in order: D gene, clone size, J gene, V gene, CDR3 protein, CDR3 DNA. A D gene is named only where the DNA matches it firmly. Size is omitted from some rows. Given values are once, few, many or a class for expanded clones.

. | . | TRBJ1-3 | TRBV3-1/TRBV3-2 | CASSPPGGAHSGNTIYF | TGTGCCAGCAGCCCCCCCGGGGGGGCCCACTCTGGAAACACCATATATTTT
TRBD2 | few | TRBJ2-1 | TRBV5-8 | CASSFLAGGEDEQFF | TGTGCCAGCAGCTTCCTAGCGGGGGGAGAGGATGAGCAGTTCTTC
. | . | TRBJ2-1 | TRBV10-1 | CASSADRSPTYNEQFF | TGCGCCAGCAGTGCAGACAGGTCCCCGACCTACAATGAGCAGTTCTTC
TRBD2 | once | TRBJ2-1 | TRBV19 | CATTEAGVGREQFF | TGTGCCACTACCGAAGCGGGAGTGGGTCGTGAGCAGTTCTTC
TRBD1 | . | TRBJ2-7 | TRBV6-5 | CASSYGGQGSYEQYF | TGTGCCAGCAGTTACGGGGGACAGGGCTCCTACGAGCAGTACTTC
. | . | TRBJ1-5 | TRBV6-1 | CASSEALRTNQPQHF | TGTGCCAGCAGTGAAGCGCTGAGAACGAATCAGCCCCAGCATTTT
. | . | TRBJ1-4 | TRBV6-6 | CASSYSGRGDNEKLFF | TGTGCCAGCAGTTACTCAGGCAGGGGAGATAATGAAAAACTGTTTTTT
TRBD1 | . | TRBJ2-7 | TRBV6-2/TRBV6-3 | CASSHHLTGVYEQYF | TGTGCCAGCAGCCACCACCTTACAGGGGTCTACGAGCAGTACTTC
. | . | TRBJ1-5 | TRBV30 | CAWSDGVGQPQHF | TGTGCCTGGAGTGACGGAGTGGGTCAGCCCCAGCATTTT
TRBD1 | . | TRBJ1-2 | TRBV28 | CASTIPGQGSGYTF | TGTGCCAGCACCATTCCGGGACAGGGTAGTGGCTACACCTTC
TRBD1 | . | TRBJ2-5 | TRBV6-6 | CASSQPQGAGGETQYF | TGTGCCAGCAGTCAACCCCAGGGGGCAGGGGGAGAGACCCAGTACTTC
. | . | TRBJ1-1 | TRBV7-7 | CASSTVNTEAFF | TGTGCTAGCAGTACAGTGAACACTGAAGCTTTCTTT
. | . | TRBJ1-4 | TRBV5-1 | CASSFRDNEKLFF | TGCGCCAGCAGCTTCCGGGATAATGAAAAACTGTTTTTT
TRBD2 | . | TRBJ2-2 | TRBV4-2 | CASSQGALSGANTGELFF | TGTGCCAGCAGCCAAGGGGCCTTGAGCGGGGCGAACACCGGGGAGCTGTTTTTT
TRBD1 | . | TRBJ2-3 | TRBV19 | CASSPWGQGATDTQYF | TGTGCCAGTAGTCCATGGGGACAGGGGGCAACAGATACGCAGTATTTT
TRBD2 | . | TRBJ2-7 | TRBV11-2 | CASSFPAGEQYF | TGTGCCAGCAGCTTCCCAGCGGGGGAGCAGTACTTC
. | . | TRBJ2-7 | TRBV12-5 | CASGLIEGGEQYF | TGTGCTAGTGGTTTGATCGAGGGTGGCGAGCAGTACTTC
. | . | TRBJ1-2 | TRBV28 | CASSLQGLTSRGYTF | TGTGCCAGCAGTTTACAGGGACTGACCTCTCGGGGCTACACCTTC
. | . | TRBJ2-2 | TRBV9 | CASNWGRGSYNTGELFF | TGTGCCAGCAACTGGGGCAGGGGCTCTTACAACACCGGGGAGCTGTTTTTT
TRBD1 | few | TRBJ1-6 | TRBV19 | CASSTPDRRNSPLHF | TGTGCCAGTAGTACCCCGGACAGGCGTAATTCACCCCTCCACTTT
. | . | TRBJ2-3 | TRBV6-6 | CASRPTSRAPDTQYF | TGTGCCAGCAGGCCGACTAGTAGGGCCCCAGATACGCAGTATTTT
. | . | TRBJ1-2 | TRBV29-1 | CSVVPGTNYGYTF | TGCAGCGTTGTACCAGGAACTAACTATGGCTACACCTTC
TRBD1 | . | TRBJ1-4 | TRBV23-1 | CASSQGRTGGSEKLFF | TGCGCCAGCAGTCAGGGTCGGACAGGGGGGTCGGAAAAACTGTTTTTT
TRBD2 | . | TRBJ2-1 | TRBV3-1/TRBV3-2 | CASSQDLVLAGYNEQFF | TGTGCCAGCAGCCAAGACCTAGTACTAGCGGGATACAATGAGCAGTTCTTC
TRBD2 | . | TRBJ2-6 | TRBV6-5 | CASSYGGVGANVLTF | TGTGCCAGCAGTTACGGGGGGGTAGGGGCCAACGTCCTGACTTTC
. | . | TRBJ1-2 | TRBV28 | CASSLLGGGYTF | TGTGCCAGCAGTTTATTGGGAGGTGGCTACACCTTC
. | . | TRBJ1-5 | TRBV12-5 | CASGLVTGYQHF | TGTGCTAGTGGTTTGGTAACCGGGTACCAGCATTTT
. | . | TRBJ1-5 | TRBV9 | CASSVSGDNQPQHF | TGTGCCAGCAGCGTATCGGGGGACAATCAGCCCCAGCATTTT
. | . | TRBJ2-5 | TRBV5-6 | CASSFSSRQETQYF | TGTGCCAGCAGCTTTTCGAGCCGCCAAGAGACCCAGTACTTC
. | once | TRBJ1-1 | TRBV12-3/TRBV12-4 | CASSFGGTEAFF | TGTGCCAGCAGCTTCGGAGGAACTGAAGCTTTCTTT
TRBD1 | . | TRBJ1-2 | TRBV28 | CASSSNRGHGYTF | TGTGCCAGCAGTTCAAACAGGGGACATGGCTACACCTTC
TRBD1 | . | TRBJ1-1 | TRBV5-1 | CASSLGPQQGMNTEAFF | TGCGCCAGCAGCTTGGGCCCCCAACAGGGGATGAACACTGAAGCTTTCTTT
. | . | TRBJ1-1 | TRBV12-5 | CASGLVSLLMNTEAFF | TGTGCTAGTGGTTTGGTATCTCTGCTAATGAACACTGAAGCTTTCTTT
TRBD1 | . | TRBJ1-2 | TRBV24-1 | CATSKGGAGDYGYTF | TGTGCCACTTCGAAAGGGGGCGCTGGCGACTATGGCTACACCTTC
. | once | TRBJ2-3 | TRBV10-3 | CAISRGSSTDTQYF | TGTGCCATCTCCCGGGGATCGAGCACAGATACGCAGTATTTT
. | . | TRBJ2-3 | TRBV4-2 | CASSQDLVSTDTQYF | TGTGCCAGCAGCCAAGATCTAGTATCCACAGATACGCAGTATTTT
. | . | TRBJ2-6 | TRBV30 | CAWETSGANVLTF | TGTGCCTGGGAGACTTCTGGGGCCAACGTCCTGACTTTC
. | few | TRBJ1-3 | TRBV18 | CASSPSSGNTIYF | TGTGCCAGCTCTCCGAGTTCTGGAAACACCATATATTTT
. | . | TRBJ1-6 | TRBV2 | CASGDYSYNSPLHF | TGTGCCAGCGGGGACTACTCCTATAATTCACCCCTCCACTTT
. | . | TRBJ2-7 | TRBV19 | CASSIVGGGLYEQYF | TGTGCCAGTAGTATAGTCGGGGGAGGCCTCTACGAGCAGTACTTC
TRBD2 | . | TRBJ2-2 | TRBV5-1 | CASSLSGVAGELFF | TGCGCCAGCAGCCTCAGCGGGGTCGCCGGGGAGCTGTTTTTT
. | once | TRBJ2-4 | TRBV28 | CASLGRLAKNIQYF | TGTGCCAGCCTGGGGCGCCTAGCCAAAAACATTCAGTACTTC
TRBD1 | . | TRBJ2-7 | TRBV6-5 | CASSSDRSSYEQYF | TGTGCCAGCAGTTCGGACAGGAGCTCCTACGAGCAGTACTTC
TRBD1 | . | TRBJ2-1 | TRBV19 | CASSRTGDLGEQFF | TGTGCCAGTAGTAGGACAGGGGATCTCGGTGAGCAGTTCTTC
. | . | TRBJ2-7 | TRBV11-2 | CASSSSAGTYEQYF | TGTGCCAGCAGCTCAAGCGCAGGGACCTACGAGCAGTACTTC